The rows below give T cell receptor beta chains drawn from one sample of a study of blood T cell repertoires in COVID-19. The assay was immunoSEQ multiplex PCR, and TCRdb's table has in-frame clones only and misses some. The repertoire has under 300,000 clones, approximately 86% of them found once; the top ten carry about 1.5%. Material for sequencing was PBMCs or T cells enriched from blood (not recorded which). The receptors originated from a woman in her 50s who had recovered from COVID-19. Each CDR3 is given with its conserved first and last residue. Each record gives: V gene, J gene, D gene, clone size, CDR3 protein, CDR3 DNA. A D gene is named only where the DNA matches it firmly. Only some rows state a clone size, as once, few, many or a class for expanded clones.

TRBV10-3	TRBJ2-7	.	.	CAISVSPLSGSYEQYF	TGTGCCATCTCTGTCTCCCCTTTGAGCGGGTCCTACGAGCAGTACTTC
TRBV28	TRBJ1-5	.	.	CASSLRPWRKGQPQHF	TGTGCCAGCAGTTTAAGACCCTGGAGGAAAGGTCAGCCCCAGCATTTT
TRBV9	TRBJ2-3	.	.	CASSASGDADTQYF	TGTGCCAGCAGCGCGTCGGGAGATGCAGATACGCAGTATTTT
TRBV25-1	TRBJ2-1	TRBD2	.	CASSETGGEAYNEQFF	TGTGCCAGCAGTGAGACGGGGGGAGAAGCCTACAATGAGCAGTTCTTC
TRBV28	TRBJ1-2	TRBD1	.	CASSSGRTGDYGYTF	TGTGCCAGCAGTTCTGGTAGGACAGGGGACTATGGCTACACCTTC
TRBV4-1	TRBJ2-1	.	few	CASSQGTVNEQFF	TGCGCCAGCAGCCAAGGGACAGTCAATGAGCAGTTCTTC
TRBV28	TRBJ2-4	TRBD2	few	CASRKRTSLNIQYF	TGTGCCAGCCGAAAAAGGACTAGCTTGAACATTCAGTACTTC
TRBV27	TRBJ1-1	.	few	CASSSWGGEGNTEAFF	TGTGCCAGCAGTTCCTGGGGGGGGGAAGGGAACACTGAAGCTTTCTTT
TRBV5-4	TRBJ1-1	TRBD1	few	CASSHNVGQVAAFF	TGTGCCAGCAGCCACAATGTTGGACAGGTGGCTGCTTTCTTT
TRBV9	TRBJ2-7	.	.	CASSGQSYEQYF	TGTGCCAGCAGCGGACAGTCCTACGAGCAGTACTTC